This T cell receptor (beta chain) is from a study of identical twins. This CDR3 spans 14 amino acids. V shed 1 base, J shed 6 bases, and the junction held 5 bases outside the gene matches. CDR1 and CDR2 (germline): SGHTA, FQGNSA. TCRdb redid the calling of the 5' RACE reads with MiXCR, one entry per CDR3 protein. Of 200,000 to 250,000 distinct CDR3 sequences in the sample, about 12% were seen once. The data also belong to a second study, concerning yellow fever vaccine responses in identical twins.

The chain combines TRBV7-2 with TRBJ2-7; 8 positions match TRBD1. The receptor was derived from a woman younger than 35 in good health. Sequencing was carried out using memory (CD45RO+) T cells sorted from blood. The CDR3 nucleotides are TGTGCCAGCAGCTTAGTTCAGGGGGCCTTCGAGCAGTACTTC. Amino acid sequence: CASSLVQGAFEQYF.